A single sample is the source of the 30 T cell receptor beta chains below, sequenced in a study of T cell repertoires in cytomegalovirus infection. A single record per CDR3 protein comes from TCRdb applying MiXCR to the reads. The table lists hundreds of thousands of distinct CDR3 sequences, approximately 33% of them singletons. These TCRs' antigens remain unknown. The source material was cultured CD8+ T cells from PBMCs, sampled from culture after CMV antigen stimulation. These receptors all stem from a human donor in good health (CMV status not recorded). Some clones in this sample may be carry-over from other donors' samples.

This chain connects TRBV6-2 or TRBV6-3 to TRBJ2-2; no definite D call. CDR1 and CDR2 from the germline V gene are MNHEY and SVGEGT. V was clipped by 5 bases and J by 2 bases, with 9 bases between them. The CDR3 consists of 14 residues. The CDR3 protein is CASSPDPNTGELFF. In DNA, the CDR3 is TGTGCCAGCAGTCCCGACCCCAACACCGGGGAGCTGTTTTTT.

The J gene is TRBJ1-1, the V gene TRBV20-1; tentatively, D is TRBD1 (6 bases). The CDR3 is made up of 13 amino acids. Trimming took off 3 bases at V and 6 bases at J, with 14 bases between the two ends. From germline, CDR1 is DFQATT and CDR2 SNEGSKA (reference sequence). The CDR3 bases are TGCAGTGCTAGTAACAGGGCTTCCGCTGAAGCTTTCTTT. Amino acid sequence: CSASNRASAEAFF.

The chain carries TRBV6-2 or TRBV6-3 and TRBJ1-5; tentative D call: TRBD1 (5 bases). From germline, CDR1 is MNHEY and CDR2 SVGEGT. V was clipped by 3 bases and J by 7 bases, with 10 bases between them. The CDR3 consists of 13 residues. The DNA of the CDR3 is TGTGCCAGCAGTTATGGGACTTTCCAGCCCCAGCATTTT. This gives the protein CASSYGTFQPQHF.

This clonotype was seen only a few times. V gene TRBV9 combines with J gene TRBJ1-2; 9 bases align to TRBD1. Germline CDR1 reads SGDLS; CDR2 reads YYNGEE. The CDR3 consists of 14 residues. The V segment lost 4 bases and the J segment 6 bases; nucleotides outside the gene matches: 7. For the CDR3, the DNA is TGTGCCAGCAGCAAAGGGACAGGGAGAGATGGCTACACCTTC. This encodes CASSKGTGRDGYTF.

Ten or more counts support this clonotype. Relative to the germline gene, one junction end is altered; a read error may explain this. The chain joins TRBV7-7 to TRBJ2-5; D unresolved. The CDR3 is made up of 14 amino acids. The V gene's germline CDR1 is SSHAT and CDR2 FNYEAQ (reference sequence). CDR3 sequence: CASSLGVGQETQYF. Here the CDR3 DNA reads TGTGCTAGCAGCTTAGGCGTCGGACAAGAGACCCAGTACTTC.

The V and J genes are TRBV11-3 and TRBJ2-2; 7 bases fit TRBD1. Germline CDR1 reads SGHNT; CDR2 reads YENEEA. The CDR3 is 16 amino acids. V shed 5 bases, J shed 0 bases, and the junction held 6 bases outside the gene matches. The CDR3 region has the DNA TGTGCCAGCAGCGACGACAGGGTTTCGAACACCGGGGAGCTGTTTTTT. Translation gives CASSDDRVSNTGELFF.

The CDR3 here is CASSSGTRWGSPLHF. The CDR3 DNA sequence: TGTGCCAGCAGCTCCGGGACGCGGTGGGGTTCACCCCTCCACTTT. This sequence joins TRBV7-9 and TRBJ1-6; a possible D gene is TRBD1 (5 bases). Per the germline V gene, CDR1 is SEHNR and CDR2 is FQNEAQ (reference sequence). This CDR3 spans 15 amino acids. V lost 4 bases and J lost 9, with 16 bases in between. The variable domain in full, completed from reference TRBV7-9 and TRBJ1-6, reads DTGVSQNPRHKITKRGQNVTFRCDPISEHNRLYWYRQTLGQGPEFLTYFQNEAQLEKSRLLSDRFSAERPKGSFSTLEIQRTEQGDSAMYLCASSSGTRWGSPLHFGNGTRLTVT.

This clonotype has only a few counts. The V call is TRBV4-1, the J call TRBJ2-1; D is unclear. CDR3 length equals 12 residues. The germline CDR1 and CDR2 sequences are MGHRA and YSYEKL. Trimming took off 3 bases at V and 8 bases at J, with 8 bases between the two ends. The DNA of the CDR3 is TGCGCCAGCAGCCACATCACCGATGAGCAGTTCTTC. As protein: CASSHITDEQFF.

This clonotype was counted a few times. This chain links TRBV5-1 with TRBJ2-5, with D possibly matching TRBD2 (6 bases). The CDR3 runs to 16 residues. The V gene lost 4 bases and the J gene lost 1 base, with 17 bases spanning the gap. Looked up from germline, CDR1 is SGHRS and CDR2 is YFSETQ. CDR3 residues: CASSVEGLAIQETQYF. CDR3 nucleotides: TGCGCCAGCAGCGTGGAGGGGTTAGCGATCCAAGAGACCCAGTACTTC.

J is TRBJ1-1 and V is TRBV9; tentatively, D is TRBD1 (6 bases). Deletions cut 0 bases from V and 0 bases from J, with 9 bases between. Germline loops: CDR1 SGDLS, CDR2 YYNGEE. The CDR3 is made up of 15 amino acids. Here the CDR3 DNA reads TGTGCCAGCAGCGTAGTTGGGACATTGAACACTGAAGCTTTCTTT. Translated: CASSVVGTLNTEAFF.

This clonotype showed up just a few times. The chain has TRBV27 and TRBJ1-2; maybe TRBD1 (5 bases). Trimming stripped 2 bases from V and 5 bases from J, with 15 bases between. Germline CDR1 and CDR2: MNHEY and SMNVEV (reference sequence). The CDR3 totals 15 residues. As DNA, the CDR3 is TGTGCCAGCAGTTTAGGTATGGGGCTAGGATATGGCTACACCTTC. This gives the protein CASSLGMGLGYGYTF.

V gene TRBV7-3 combines with J gene TRBJ1-1, with a weak D call TRBD1 (6 bases). The CDR3 loop spans 16 amino acids. Trimming removed 9 bases from V and 4 bases from J, with 24 bases in between. Germline-derived CDR1 and CDR2 are SGHTA and FQGTGA. CDR3 sequence: CARSLVEGERCTEAFF. CDR3 nucleotide sequence: TGTGCCAGGTCTCTCGTTGAGGGGGAGCGGTGCACTGAAGCTTTCTTT.

This clonotype showed up just a few times. V is TRBV7-9 and J is TRBJ1-6, with 9 bases aligning to TRBD1. The CDR3 length is 15 residues. Germline V gives CDR1 SEHNR, CDR2 FQNEAQ (reference sequence). With V trimmed by 5 bases and J by 9 bases, 8 bases remained unmatched. The CDR3, as DNA: TGTGCCAGCAGCCGACCGGACAGGGGTGGTTCACCCCTCCACTTT. Translation gives CASSRPDRGGSPLHF. Full variable domain (outside the CDR3, taken from reference TRBV7-9 and TRBJ1-6): DTGVSQNPRHKITKRGQNVTFRCDPISEHNRLYWYRQTLGQGPEFLTYFQNEAQLEKSRLLSDRFSAERPKGSFSTLEIQRTEQGDSAMYLCASSRPDRGGSPLHFGNGTRLTVT.

This clonotype came up a few times. This chain uses TRBV19 with TRBJ2-2; 9 bases map to TRBD2. The trim removed 3 bases at V and 3 bases at J, leaving 8 bases unmatched. The CDR3 extends over 17 amino acids. CDR1 is LNHDA and CDR2 is SQIVND in the germline V gene (reference sequence). In nucleotides, the CDR3 is TGTGCCAGTAGTATCTGGCTAGCGGGGAAGGACACCGGGGAGCTGTTTTTT. Amino acid sequence: CASSIWLAGKDTGELFF.

The chain uses TRBV5-5 and TRBJ2-1, with TRBD1 identical over 11 bases. The CDR3 is made up of 17 amino acids. Germline V gene lookup returns CDR1 SGHKS and CDR2 YYEKEE (reference sequence). J gave up 0 bases and V 4 bases, and 6 bases lay outside the gene matches. This chain's CDR3 is CASSPPGQGASYNEQFF. In DNA form, the CDR3 reads TGTGCCAGCAGCCCCCCTGGACAGGGGGCCTCCTACAATGAGCAGTTCTTC.

This clonotype was counted only a few times. The rearrangement links TRBV6-5 to TRBJ1-2; 12 nucleotides align to TRBD1. In germline, CDR1 is MNHEY, CDR2 SVGAGI. V gave up 6 bases and J gave up 7 bases; unmatched junction bases: 12. This CDR3 is built from 16 residues. The CDR3 DNA reads TGTGCCAGCAGGACGAACCCGGGACAGGGGGCGCCTGGCTACACCTTC. This encodes CASRTNPGQGAPGYTF.

This clonotype came up a few times. The chain is built from TRBV7-2 and TRBJ2-1; D possibly matches TRBD1 or TRBD2 (5 bases each). Germline V lookup: CDR1 SGHTA, CDR2 FQGNSA. The V gene lost 3 bases and the J gene lost 5 bases, with 11 bases spanning the gap. The CDR3 is made up of 14 amino acids. CDR3 in DNA: TGTGCCAGCAGCTTCATCCGGGACCACAATGAGCAGTTCTTC. Translating it yields CASSFIRDHNEQFF.

J is TRBJ2-1 and V is TRBV4-1; TRBD2 matches 7 bases. There are 14 residues in the CDR3. V lost 3 bases, J lost 6 bases, and 5 bases stayed unmatched. Germline CDR1 and CDR2: MGHRA and YSYEKL. The DNA for the CDR3 is TGCGCCAGCAGCCAGGCGGGGGACTCCAATGAGCAGTTCTTC. Protein product: CASSQAGDSNEQFF.

This clonotype has a count of ten or more. V gene TRBV7-9 combines with J gene TRBJ2-1; D gene ambiguous. V was clipped by 6 bases and J by 6 bases, with 12 bases between them. The germline CDR1 and CDR2 sequences are SEHNR and FQNEAQ (reference sequence). The CDR3 covers 13 residues. Here the CDR3 reads CASSSTSANEQFF. DNA of the CDR3: TGTGCCAGCAGTTCGACCTCGGCCAATGAGCAGTTCTTC.

This chain connects TRBV7-6 to TRBJ2-7, with TRBD1 identical over 10 bases. CDR1 and CDR2 from the germline V gene are SGHVS and FNYEAQ. With 8 bases clipped from V and 5 bases from J, the junction kept 6 bases outside the gene matches. This CDR3 is 13 amino acids long. The CDR3 spells CASSDRGPDEQYF. The CDR3 region has the DNA TGTGCCAGCTCCGACAGGGGGCCCGACGAGCAGTACTTC.

This clonotype has only a few counts. The chain links TRBV6-2 or TRBV6-3 to TRBJ2-7; a possible D gene is TRBD2 (5 bases). Trimming left V 7 bases short and J 2 bases short, with 12 bases between. This CDR3 is 13 amino acids long. Per the germline V gene, CDR1 is MNHEY and CDR2 is SVGEGT. The CDR3 sequence is CASKPAGTYEQYV. For the CDR3, the DNA is TGTGCCAGCAAACCAGCCGGGACCTACGAGCAGTACGTC.

This clonotype showed up many times. V is TRBV27 and J is TRBJ1-5, with D uncertain. This CDR3 has 16 residues. CDR1 and CDR2 from the germline V gene are MNHEY and SMNVEV (reference sequence). The V and J ends lost 0 bases and 3 bases respectively, with 12 bases between them. Here the CDR3 DNA reads TGTGCCAGCAGTTTATCGAATGGACGGGTCAATCAGCCCCAGCATTTT. Amino acids: CASSLSNGRVNQPQHF.

This clonotype appeared a few times. The rearrangement uses TRBV3-1 and TRBJ2-4; TRBD2 agrees at 11 bases. Germline assignment: CDR1 LGHDT and CDR2 YNNKEL (reference sequence). J gave up 0 bases and V 4 bases, and 5 bases lay outside the gene matches. The CDR3 is made up of 17 amino acids. The DNA of the CDR3 is TGTGCCAGCAGCCGAGGGACTAGCGGCCTAGCCAAAAACATTCAGTACTTC. Translating gives CASSRGTSGLAKNIQYF.

The table lists this clonotype with many counts. This chain connects TRBV7-8 to TRBJ2-3; 12 bases match TRBD2. Per germline, CDR1 SGHVS and CDR2 FQNEAQ. The length of the CDR3 is 19 residues. V trimming: 1 base; J trimming: 0 bases; junction bases outside the gene matches: 8. The CDR3 DNA reads as TGTGCCAGCAGCTTAGTGGGGCTAGCGGGGGGGTCTAGCACAGATACGCAGTATTTT. Amino acids: CASSLVGLAGGSSTDTQYF.

Details on this clonotype: The junction departs from germline at one end; a sequencing error may be responsible. This sequence joins TRBV13 and TRBJ1-5; 7 nucleotides line up with TRBD1. This CDR3 is built from 16 residues. CDR1 and CDR2 (germline): PRHDT, FYEKMQ (reference sequence). CDR3 in amino acids: CANSPGQVYSNQPQHF. The DNA of the CDR3 is TGTGCCAACAGCCCAGGACAGGTATATAGCAATCAGCCCCAGCATTTT. The full variable domain, in which reference TRBV13 and TRBJ1-5 provide the parts outside the CDR3, is AAGVIQSPRHLIKEKRETATLKCYPIPRHDTVYWYQQGPGQDPQFLISFYEKMQSDKGSIPDRFSAQQFSDYHSELNMSSLELGDSALYFCANSPGQVYSNQPQHFGDGTRLSIL.

This sequence joins TRBV7-3 and TRBJ1-2; a possible D gene is TRBD1 (5 bases). This CDR3 is built from 15 residues. V shed 4 bases and J shed 8 bases, with 20 bases lying between them. CDR1 and CDR2 from the germline V gene are SGHTA and FQGTGA. The CDR3: CASSSTGTDLRGYTF. The CDR3 DNA is TGTGCCAGCAGCTCAACCGGGACGGATTTGCGGGGCTACACCTTC.

The chain carries TRBV6-1 and TRBJ2-1, with 8 bases identical to TRBD1. The CDR3 sequence is 15 residues long. Germline values: CDR1 MNHNS, CDR2 SASEGT. Germline trimming cut 4 bases from V and 10 bases from J; bases unmatched to any gene: 12. The CDR3 DNA follows: TGTGCCAGCAGTGTATCCCGGGACAGGCTCCAGGAGCAGTTCTTC. This sequence encodes CASSVSRDRLQEQFF.

In the case of this clonotype: Because the CDR3 is missing its conserved closing phenylalanine or tryptophan, this is likely a read error. The chain links TRBV7-4 to TRBJ2-7, with 7 bases that match TRBD1. V lost 4 bases, J lost 3 bases, and 9 bases stayed unmatched. Germline V gene lookup returns CDR1 SGHVT and CDR2 SQSDAQ. The CDR3 extends over 15 amino acids. The CDR3 loop reads CASSSGGQVGYEQYS. CDR3 sequence (DNA): TGTGCCAGCAGCTCAGGAGGACAGGTGGGCTACGAGCAGTACTCC.

The chain carries TRBV7-8 and TRBJ2-3; 8 bases fit TRBD1. V lost 2 bases and J lost 2; bases outside the gene matches: 9. The germline V gene encodes CDR1 SGHVS and CDR2 FQNEAQ. This CDR3 region has 17 residues. This CDR3 is CASSLRAGGSTTDTQYF. The CDR3 coding sequence is TGTGCCAGCAGCTTACGGGCAGGGGGCTCTACCACAGATACGCAGTATTTT.

Note on this clonotype: One end of the junction is discordant with germline, which a read error may explain. The chain joins TRBV7-4 to TRBJ2-7; D is undetermined. From germline, CDR1 is SGHVT and CDR2 SQSDAQ. This CDR3 region has 15 residues. The CDR3 region is CASNLSSGPLGEQYF. The CDR3 DNA reads as TGTGCCAGCAACTTAAGCTCGGGTCCCCTAGGGGAGCAGTACTTC.